This is a list of T cell receptor beta chains from one sample in a study of T cell responses to AZD1222 COVID-19 vaccine. TCRdb's copy holds only in-frame clones and misses some; the assay was immunoSEQ multiplex PCR. The sample contains 110,000 to 150,000 clones, roughly 90% of which appear only once. This specimen was peripheral blood, taken 28 days after the second AZD1222 dose. These receptor sequences come from an adult who received the AZD1222 COVID-19 vaccine. The CDR3 runs from the conserved cysteine through the conserved F or W. D genes are given only for firm matches. A row's size may be missing; if present it is once, few, many or a size class.

TGCGCCAGCAGCTATACGGGAAACACTGAAGCTTTCTTT	CASSYTGNTEAFF	13	-	-	TRBV5-1	TRBJ1-1
TGTGCCAGCAGTTATACGGACAGGAATGAAAAACTGTTTTTT	CASSYTDRNEKLFF	14	TRBD1	-	TRBV28	TRBJ1-4
TGTGCCAGCAGCTTAGACAGGTGGGAGACCCAGTACTTC	CASSLDRWETQYF	13	-	-	TRBV7-9	TRBJ2-5
TGTGCCAGCAGCCTCAGGGGTGAGAGCTCCTACGAGCAGTACTTC	CASSLRGESSYEQYF	15	-	-	TRBV9	TRBJ2-7
TGTGCCAGCAGCTTACCCCAGGGTCCCTACTCCCCTGGGGCCAACGTCCTGACTTTC	CASSLPQGPYSPGANVLTF	19	-	-	TRBV7-2	TRBJ2-6
TGTGCCAGCAACCGTCAGTCCGGGGCTAGCACTGAAGCTTTCTTT	CASNRQSGASTEAFF	15	-	-	TRBV25-1	TRBJ1-1
TGTGCCAGCAGTCCGACACGGAACACCGGGGAGCTGTTTTTT	CASSPTRNTGELFF	14	-	-	TRBV6-5	TRBJ2-2
TGTGCCAGCAGCGTAGGGGTCGACGATGAAAAACTGTTTTTT	CASSVGVDDEKLFF	14	-	-	TRBV9	TRBJ1-4
TGTGCCAGCAGCCAGGGGGGCTACGATTCTCGATACGCTTTCTTT	CASSQGGYDSRYAFF	15	-	-	TRBV14	TRBJ1-1
TGTGCCAGCAGCCCAAGCGGGAGGGACAGCTCCTACAATGAGCAGTTCTTC	CASSPSGRDSSYNEQFF	17	TRBD2	-	TRBV5-4	TRBJ2-1
TGTGCCAGCAGGTTACAGGCTTATAATTCACCCCTCCACTTT	CASRLQAYNSPLHF	14	-	-	TRBV7-2	TRBJ1-6
TGTGCCAGCAGCCAAGAATCCGTCAGCGGAGAGCAGTACTTC	CASSQESVSGEQYF	14	-	-	TRBV4-2	TRBJ2-7
TGTGCCAGCAGCAAGCTAGCGGGATCCTACAATGAGCAGTTCTTC	CASSKLAGSYNEQFF	15	TRBD2	-	TRBV6-4	TRBJ2-1
TGCGCCAGCAGCCATCGGGTGAGAGGGGATAACTATGGCTACACCTTC	CASSHRVRGDNYGYTF	16	-	-	TRBV4-1	TRBJ1-2
TGTGCCAGCAGCCGGGACTACGCCCCGCTCACAGATACGCAGTATTTT	CASSRDYAPLTDTQYF	16	TRBD2	-	TRBV28	TRBJ2-3
TGTGCCAGCAGCCAAGATCTAGGAACCCACAATGAGCAGTTCTTC	CASSQDLGTHNEQFF	15	-	-	TRBV3-1/TRBV3-2	TRBJ2-1
TGTGCCAGCAGTTATCATTTAGGGAGGTTGAACACTGAAGCTTTCTTT	CASSYHLGRLNTEAFF	16	-	-	TRBV6-2/TRBV6-3	TRBJ1-1
TGCAGTGCTAGCCCCGAAGAGACCCAGTACTTC	CSASPEETQYF	11	-	-	TRBV20-1	TRBJ2-5
TGTGCCAGTAGTATTGGTGTGGTCAATGAGCAGTTCTTC	CASSIGVVNEQFF	13	-	-	TRBV19	TRBJ2-1
TGCGCCAGCAGTCCCATTCGGGGGAGGGCCGGGCAGTACTTC	CASSPIRGRAGQYF	14	TRBD2	few	TRBV10-1	TRBJ2-7
TGTGCCAGCTCCCAGGGACGTACTGGAAACACCATATATTTT	CASSQGRTGNTIYF	14	-	-	TRBV18	TRBJ1-3
TGTGCCAGCAGTTACGTGGGACGGCTGAAAAACATTCAGTACTTC	CASSYVGRLKNIQYF	15	-	-	TRBV6-2/TRBV6-3	TRBJ2-4
TGCACCAGCAGCCCCTGTCACTACGAGCAGTACTTC	CTSSPCHYEQYF	12	-	-	TRBV1	TRBJ2-7
TGTGCCAGCAGCGTAGCTCCCTTGTCGACGGGATCTCGCTACAATGAGCAGTTCTTC	CASSVAPLSTGSRYNEQFF	19	-	once	TRBV9	TRBJ2-1
TGTGCCAGCAGCCTGCGGACAGGGGGCACTGAAGCTTTCTTT	CASSLRTGGTEAFF	14	TRBD1	-	TRBV5-5	TRBJ1-1
TGTGCCAGCAGCCGAACTTCCTACGAGCAGTACTTC	CASSRTSYEQYF	12	-	-	TRBV16	TRBJ2-7
TGTGCCATCAGTGAAGCGATGAACACCGGGGAGCTGTTTTTT	CAISEAMNTGELFF	14	-	-	TRBV10-3	TRBJ2-2
TGTGCCACCAGTTCTGAGCGGGAGGCCAAAAACATTCAGTACTTC	CATSSEREAKNIQYF	15	TRBD2	-	TRBV24-1	TRBJ2-4
TGTGCCAGCAGTCCCAGTGGAGGGGGCACATCCGGGGAGCTGTTTTTT	CASSPSGGGTSGELFF	16	-	-	TRBV28	TRBJ2-2
TGCGCCAGCAGCTTTCGACTAGCGGGAGGCCCCAATGAGCAGTTCTTC	CASSFRLAGGPNEQFF	16	TRBD2	-	TRBV5-1	TRBJ2-1
TGTGCCAGCAGCAAAACAGGGTCCCGGGAGCCCCAGCATTTT	CASSKTGSREPQHF	14	-	-	TRBV9	TRBJ1-5